This T cell receptor beta chain was sequenced for a study of long-term antiretroviral therapy in people with HIV. This CDR3 has 14 amino acids. In germline, CDR1 is ENHRY, CDR2 SYGVKD. V lost 2 bases and J 3 bases, leaving 7 bases between the germline ends. As concerns this clone: Its antigen is not identified.

immunoSEQ v3.0 was run at survey level. TCRdb keeps only in-frame clones here, not all; method: immunoSEQ multiplex PCR. The repertoire includes approximately 47,000 clones, under 90% of them detected once, and roughly 3.2% sits in the top ten. General study points: Although diversity increased after ART, it remained lower than in transplant donor controls. Repertoires in HIV (unlike those of controls) had narrower CDR3 length ranges.

The TCR sequence derives from a woman aged 18-35 years with HIV. This specimen was unsorted PBMCs, taken 0.8 years after starting antiretroviral therapy. The chain links TRBV10-3 to TRBJ1-4; no clear D gene. The CDR3 coding sequence is TGTGCCATCAGTGAGGGGGAGGCTAATGAAAAACTGTTTTTT. It encodes CAISEGEANEKLFF.